The subject of this entry is one T cell receptor (beta chain). Its antigen is currently unknown. This specimen comes from a study of graft-versus-host responses after intestinal transplantation. This CDR3 is built from 15 residues. CDR1 and CDR2 (germline): SEHNR, FQNEAQ (reference sequence). Germline trimming cut 3 bases from V and 5 bases from J; bases unmatched to any gene: 8. Study-level points and caveats: Allografts of one patient group, those with graft-donor T cell macrochimerism, had high graft-versus-host to host-versus-graft clonal ratios.

Clones were sequenced by immunoSEQ multiplex PCR, and TCRdb holds only the in-frame ones, with some missing. The data contain more than 90,000 clones, approximately 90% of them seen just once; the ten biggest clones take up approximately 0.22%. The gene calls are TRBV7-9 and TRBJ2-7, with 9 bases lining up with TRBD1. Sequenced material: unstimulated CD4+ T cells sorted from spleen or lymph node cells, taken before transplant. This sequence originates from a human donor who was the organ donor for an intestinal transplant. The CDR3 nucleotides read TGTGCCAGCAGCTTTCTCGGGACAGGGAATCACGAGCAGTACTTC. This sequence encodes CASSFLGTGNHEQYF.